This TCR beta chain comes out of a study of OX40 agonist ivuxolimab in advanced cancers. Study observations and caveats: At 0.1 to 3.0 mg/kg and by week 6, CD4+ and CD8+ T cells in the blood had expanded clonally. What antigens the expanded peripheral T cells recognized was never established.

Libraries were prepared by immunoSEQ multiplex PCR; TCRdb keeps only in-frame clonotypes and omits some of them. The sample gives tens of thousands of clones, around 90% of which show up once; 0.65% is in the top ten. In regard to this clone: The antigen remains unidentified.

The CDR3 runs to 15 residues. CDR1 and CDR2 from the germline V gene are SEHNR and FQNEAQ (reference sequence). Trimming cost V 5 bases and J 7 bases; bases outside gene matches: 7. If patients had autoimmune disease history or systemic immunosuppression, they were excluded. Sampled blood was obtained at baseline, cycle 4 day 1, and cycle 7 day 1. Material: CD4+ or CD8+ T cells sorted from blood, obtained in a trial of the OX40 agonist ivuxolimab. J is TRBJ1-5 and V is TRBV7-9, with 11 positions matching TRBD1. The receptor comes from an adult with an advanced solid tumor such as melanoma, head and neck, liver or kidney cancer. CDR3 bases: TGTGCCAGCAGCCCCGGACAGGGGGCCTACCAGCCCCAGCATTTT. It encodes CASSPGQGAYQPQHF.